Listed below are T cell receptor beta chains from one sample, sequenced in a study of shared clonotypes between healthy human individuals. Repertoires were generated with immunoSEQ multiplex PCR, while TCRdb's copy carries only in-frame clones and drops some. The data hold around 700,000 clones, with 92% observed a single time. Sequencing used naive CD8+ T cells sorted from blood. The receptors originated from a man aged 30-40 years in good health. Both conserved end residues are part of each CDR3. Fields, in order: D gene, CDR3 length, J gene, clone size, V gene, CDR3 protein, CDR3 DNA. The D gene is left open where the match is weak. The size field is filled for only some rows; it gives once, few, many or a size class.

d_gene: -; len: 10; j_gene: TRBJ2-7; abundance: once; v_gene: TRBV29-1; CDR3aa: CSVRSPEQYF; CDR3nt: TGCAGCGTGCGATCCCCCGAGCAGTACTTC
d_gene: TRBD2; len: 16; j_gene: TRBJ2-7; abundance: -; v_gene: TRBV19; CDR3aa: CASSMLRTSGSYEQYF; CDR3nt: TGTGCCAGTAGTATGTTACGGACTAGCGGTTCCTACGAGCAGTACTTC
d_gene: TRBD2; len: 16; j_gene: TRBJ2-7; abundance: -; v_gene: TRBV11-2; CDR3aa: CASSLTSGEMGYEQYF; CDR3nt: TGTGCCAGCAGCTTAACTAGCGGAGAGATGGGCTACGAGCAGTACTTC
d_gene: TRBD2; len: 16; j_gene: TRBJ2-3; abundance: -; v_gene: TRBV6-5; CDR3aa: CASSFGLAGHGDTQYF; CDR3nt: TGTGCCAGCAGTTTTGGACTAGCGGGACACGGAGATACGCAGTATTTT
d_gene: -; len: 13; j_gene: TRBJ2-7; abundance: -; v_gene: TRBV5-7; CDR3aa: CASSFGDNLLWYF; CDR3nt: TGTGCCAGCAGCTTCGGGGACAACCTGCTTTGGTACTTC
d_gene: TRBD1; len: 14; j_gene: TRBJ2-7; abundance: -; v_gene: TRBV27; CDR3aa: CASSFWDSTYEQYF; CDR3nt: TGTGCCAGCAGTTTCTGGGACAGTACCTACGAGCAGTACTTC
d_gene: TRBD2; len: 16; j_gene: TRBJ2-3; abundance: -; v_gene: TRBV9; CDR3aa: CASSVEALAGGDTQYF; CDR3nt: TGTGCCAGCAGCGTAGAGGCCCTAGCGGGAGGAGATACGCAGTATTTT
d_gene: -; len: 12; j_gene: TRBJ2-1; abundance: -; v_gene: TRBV6-5; CDR3aa: CASSYGGDSLFF; CDR3nt: TGTGCCAGCAGTTACGGGGGGGACAGTTTGTTCTTC
d_gene: -; len: 12; j_gene: TRBJ2-1; abundance: -; v_gene: TRBV6-5; CDR3aa: CASKTTHNEQFF; CDR3nt: TGTGCCAGCAAGACTACTCACAATGAGCAGTTCTTC
d_gene: -; len: 10; j_gene: TRBJ2-2; abundance: few; v_gene: TRBV9; CDR3aa: CASGGGELFF; CDR3nt: TGTGCCAGCGGGGGCGGGGAGCTGTTTTTT
d_gene: TRBD2; len: 13; j_gene: TRBJ2-7; abundance: once; v_gene: TRBV9; CDR3aa: CASSVGGSTEQYF; CDR3nt: TGTGCCAGCAGCGTAGGCGGGAGTACCGAGCAGTACTTC
d_gene: TRBD2; len: 16; j_gene: TRBJ2-7; abundance: -; v_gene: TRBV6-6; CDR3aa: CASSFRTSGTPYEQYF; CDR3nt: TGTGCCAGCAGTTTCCGTACTAGCGGGACCCCCTACGAGCAGTACTTC
d_gene: -; len: 14; j_gene: TRBJ2-5; abundance: -; v_gene: TRBV7-9; CDR3aa: CASSHRGFQETQYF; CDR3nt: TGTGCCAGCAGCCACCGGGGCTTTCAAGAGACCCAGTACTTC
d_gene: -; len: 14; j_gene: TRBJ2-3; abundance: -; v_gene: TRBV9; CDR3aa: CASSALGAADTQYF; CDR3nt: TGTGCCAGCAGCGCCCTAGGGGCAGCAGATACGCAGTATTTT